This TCR beta chain was retrieved from a study of blood T cell repertoires in COVID-19. On the study more broadly: Samples taken during acute and convalescent COVID-19 were collected in the United States, Italy and Spain.

Measured with immunoSEQ multiplex PCR; TCRdb has only the in-frame clones, and not every one. There are approximately 100,000 clones in the sample; roughly 87% occur only once, and less than 7.5% lies in the top ten. This clone was seen a single time. Germline values: CDR1 DFQATT, CDR2 SNEGSKA (reference sequence). CDR3 length: 15 amino acids. Germline trimming cut 3 bases from V and 3 bases from J; bases unmatched to any gene: 9. This sequence originates from a woman in her sixties with acute or convalescent COVID-19. The chain combines TRBV20-1 with TRBJ2-5; 8 bases line up with TRBD2. The sequencing sample was made of peripheral blood. CDR3 sequence: CSASGLAPTKETQYF. CDR3 DNA: TGCAGTGCTAGTGGACTAGCCCCAACAAAAGAGACCCAGTACTTC.